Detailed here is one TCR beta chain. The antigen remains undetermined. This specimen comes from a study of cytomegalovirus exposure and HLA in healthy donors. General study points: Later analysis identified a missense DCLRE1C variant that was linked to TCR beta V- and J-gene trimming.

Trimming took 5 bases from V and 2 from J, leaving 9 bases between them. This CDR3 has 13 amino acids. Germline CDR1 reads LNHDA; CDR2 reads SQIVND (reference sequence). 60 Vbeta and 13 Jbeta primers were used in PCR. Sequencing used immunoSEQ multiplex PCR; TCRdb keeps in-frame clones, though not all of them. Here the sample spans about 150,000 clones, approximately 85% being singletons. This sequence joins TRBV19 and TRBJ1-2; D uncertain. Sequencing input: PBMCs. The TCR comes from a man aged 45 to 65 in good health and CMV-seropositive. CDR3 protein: CASSPDGNYGYTF. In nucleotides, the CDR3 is TGTGCCAGTAGTCCCGACGGGAACTATGGCTACACCTTC.